One and the same sample provided the 3 T cell receptor beta chains below, sequenced in a study of T cells in Graves' hyperthyroidism and ophthalmopathy. TCR beta CDR3 region amplification was performed from RNA transcripts. The HTBI primer set served for first-round RT-PCR of the TCR CDR3. MiXCR, run by TCRdb on the multiplex PCR reads, gives a single entry per CDR3 protein. The sample records about 110,000 distinct CDR3 sequences, around a sixth being singletons. The sample consisted of blood. The source of these receptors is a woman aged 50 to 60 with Graves' hyperthyroidism.

In its sample, this clonotype was seen many times. This chain uses TRBV6-5 with TRBJ2-7; the D gene is possibly TRBD1 (5 bases). V gave up 0 bases and J gave up 3 bases, with 9 bases separating them. Germline loops: CDR1 MNHEY, CDR2 SVGAGI. CDR3 size: 14 residues. CDR3 residues: CASSYSARDYEQYF. CDR3 sequence (DNA): TGTGCCAGCAGTTACTCGGCCAGGGACTACGAGCAGTACTTC.

This clonotype was recorded only once. The genes are TRBV2 and TRBJ2-1; TRBD1 matches at 7 bases. V trimming: 6 bases; J trimming: 5 bases; junction bases outside the gene matches: 7. Germline CDR1 and CDR2: SNHLY and FYNNEI. CDR3 length: 14 amino acids. The CDR3, as DNA: TGTGCCAGCAGCGCTGACAGGGACAACAATGAGCAGTTCTTC. This gives the protein CASSADRDNNEQFF.

This clonotype appeared many times. CDR3 sequence reads: CAWSVGTSASGANVLTF. The CDR3 DNA reads TGTGCCTGGAGTGTAGGGACTTCCGCCTCTGGGGCCAACGTCCTGACTTTC. This chain connects TRBV30 to TRBJ2-6, with D possibly being TRBD2 (6 bases). Trimming left V 0 bases short and J 0 bases short, with 12 bases between. The germline V gene has CDR1 GTSNPN and CDR2 SVGIG (reference sequence). The CDR3 extends over 17 amino acids.